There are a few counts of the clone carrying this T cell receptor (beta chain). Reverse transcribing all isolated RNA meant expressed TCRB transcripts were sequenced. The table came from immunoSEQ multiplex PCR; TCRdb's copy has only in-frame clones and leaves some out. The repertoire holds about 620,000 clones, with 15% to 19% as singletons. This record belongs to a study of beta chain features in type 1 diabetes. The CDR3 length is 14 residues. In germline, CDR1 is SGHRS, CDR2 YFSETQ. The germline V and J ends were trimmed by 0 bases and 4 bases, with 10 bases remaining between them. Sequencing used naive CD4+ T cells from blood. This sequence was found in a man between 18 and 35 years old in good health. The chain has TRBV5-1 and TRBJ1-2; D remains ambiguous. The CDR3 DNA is TGCGCCAGCAGCTTGGCCGCGGCGGGCTATGGCTACACCTTC. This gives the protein CASSLAAAGYGYTF.